This T cell receptor (beta chain) is drawn from a study of blood T cell repertoires in COVID-19. Clones were read by immunoSEQ multiplex PCR, and TCRdb kept only the in-frame ones, dropping some. This sample has 50,000 or so clones, with 77% found just once. This clonotype was sampled from a human donor with active or convalescent COVID-19. The donor label of this sample is uncertain. The source material was peripheral blood.

The CDR3 coding sequence is TGCAGTGCTAGATATGATGAGCAGTTCTTC. Translating gives CSARYDEQFF. V is TRBV20-1 and J is TRBJ2-1; D remains ambiguous. Germline lookup yields CDR1 DFQATT and CDR2 SNEGSKA (reference sequence). The CDR3 is made up of 10 amino acids. Trimming left V 2 bases short and J 8 bases short, with 4 bases between.